Sequencing of this T cell receptor (beta chain) was carried out in a study of T cell repertoires in cytomegalovirus infection. Findings of the study overall: Clonotypes of TCR beta that were HLA-C-restricted and CMV-specific dominated the ex vivo response.

About this clonotype itself: Its antigen is not identified.

In germline, CDR1 is MGHRA, CDR2 YSYEKL. V gave up 2 bases and J gave up 7 bases, with 18 bases separating them. This CDR3 contains 16 residues. Each CDR3 protein gets one entry after TCRdb re-called the reads with MiXCR. This sample has 400,000 to 600,000 distinct CDR3 sequences, with approximately 42% found just once. The TCR comes from a human donor in good health (CMV status not recorded). Some clones in this sample may be carry-over from other donors' samples. The chain uses TRBV4-1 and TRBJ1-5; tentative D call: TRBD1 (5 bases). Here the sequenced sample was cultured PBMCs, taken from culture after CMV antigen stimulation. CDR3 loop: CASSQTAGGGIQPQHF. The CDR3 DNA follows: TGCGCCAGCAGCCAAACCGCCGGTGGGGGGATCCAGCCCCAGCATTTT.